The 3 T cell receptor beta chains below come from one sample, sequenced in a study of cytomegalovirus exposure and HLA in healthy donors (dated by TCRdb to about 2017). Libraries came from the immunoSEQ multiplex PCR assay. For the multiplex PCR, a mixture combining 60 forward primers for TCR Vbeta segments and 13 reverse primers for TCR Jbeta segments was used. TCRdb carries this immuneACCESS record with in-frame sequences only. Its versions omit some clonotypes, under half of them owing to an unresolved V gene in the studies checked, with the rest unexplained. The sample profile shows approximately 91,000 clones; about 89% of them were found once. Around a tenth of the sample is in the top ten clones. The sequenced sample consisted of PBMCs. The receptors stem from a man younger than 40 in good health and CMV-seropositive.

This clone was detected only a few times. The chain couples TRBV5-4 to TRBJ2-1, with 10 bases identical to TRBD1. The length of the CDR3 is 13 residues. CDR1 and CDR2 from the germline V gene are SGHNT and YYREEE (reference sequence). The junction had 3 bases not matched to a gene; V was cut back by 3 bases and J by 9 bases. In nucleotides, the CDR3 is TGTGCCAGCAGCTACGACAGGGGGCGTGAGCAGTTCTTC. Encoded protein: CASSYDRGREQFF.

This rearrangement joins TRBV29-1 to TRBJ1-1; 7 bases align to TRBD1. Germline trimming cut 4 bases from V and 5 bases from J; bases unmatched to any gene: 7. This CDR3 contains 13 residues. CDR1 is SQVTM and CDR2 is ANQGSEA in the germline V gene. The CDR3 reads CSVGKQGRTEAFF. CDR3 bases: TGCAGCGTTGGAAAACAGGGGCGAACTGAAGCTTTCTTT.

The sample holds one count of this clone. The rearrangement uses TRBV28 and TRBJ1-1, with 8 bases identical to TRBD1. The CDR3 has 14 residues. The trim removed 7 bases at V and 1 base at J, leaving 5 bases unmatched. Germline CDR1 reads MDHEN; CDR2 reads SYDVKM. The CDR3 nucleotides read TGTGCCAGCACCTTGGGGACAGGGAACACTGAAGCTTTCTTT. Amino acids: CASTLGTGNTEAFF.